The 23 T cell receptor beta chains given below trace back to one sample, sequenced in a study of blood T cell repertoires in COVID-19 (dated by TCRdb to the early 2020s). The method was the immunoSEQ multiplex PCR assay. This is the immuneACCESS table as TCRdb keeps it, with only in-frame sequences that have V and J called. A part of the clones is gone; compared with another copy, unresolved V genes explain less than half, and the rest is unexplained. The sample table lists about 74,000 clones, 70% to 90% of them with a count of one. About a third of the sample lies in the top ten. The sequenced sample was peripheral blood. The receptor source for this set is a man between 65 and 85 years old with acute or convalescent COVID-19.

As concerns this clone: A read error may account for a junction end that differs from germline. The rearrangement joins TRBV7-2 to TRBJ1-6, with D perhaps matching TRBD1 (6 bases). The CDR3 runs 17 residues. Per the germline V gene, CDR1 is SGHTA and CDR2 is FQGNSA. As DNA, the CDR3 is TGTGCCAGCAGCCCCACCCTAACAGGGTCCTTTAATTCACCCCTCCACTTT. Its translation is CASSPTLTGSFNSPLHF.

This rearrangement joins TRBV9 to TRBJ2-3; no clear D gene. The CDR3 length is 18 residues. From germline, CDR1 is SGDLS and CDR2 YYNGEE. V gave up 0 bases and J gave up 2 bases, with 19 bases separating them. The CDR3 DNA follows: TGTGCCAGCAGCGTAGGGCAGGTAGTGTTATCACCCACAGATACGCAGTATTTT. Its translation is CASSVGQVVLSPTDTQYF.

This chain links TRBV5-1 with TRBJ2-7; no clear D. The V and J ends lost 4 bases and 1 base respectively, with 9 bases between them. The CDR3 contains 13 residues. The germline gives CDR1 SGHRS, CDR2 YFSETQ. This CDR3 is CASSVASSYEQYF. The DNA for the CDR3 is TGCGCCAGCAGCGTGGCGTCGTCCTACGAGCAGTACTTC. Based on the CDR3 plus reference TRBV5-1 and TRBJ2-7, the full variable domain is KAGVTQTPRYLIKTRGQQVTLSCSPISGHRSVSWYQQTPGQGLQFLFEYFSETQRNKGNFPGRFSGRQFSNSRSEMNVSTLELGDSALYLCASSVASSYEQYFGPGTRLTVT.

V gene TRBV5-1 combines with J gene TRBJ2-1, with TRBD1 matching over 8 bases. The junction had 3 bases not matched to a gene; V was cut back by 4 bases and J by 3 bases. The CDR3 has 14 amino acids. Per the germline V gene, CDR1 is SGHRS and CDR2 is YFSETQ. CDR3 in amino acids: CASSTTGGYNEQFF. The CDR3 coding sequence is TGCGCCAGCAGCACCACAGGGGGCTACAATGAGCAGTTCTTC.

Comments on this clone: Other nucleotide sequences from this sample produce the same CDR3. This chain connects TRBV28 to TRBJ2-7, with D perhaps TRBD2 (5 bases). The CDR3 is 12 residues long. V lost 5 bases and J 1 base, leaving 6 bases between the germline ends. CDR1 is MDHEN, CDR2 SYDVKM, per germline. CDR3 amino acids: CASSSGSYEQYF. In DNA, the CDR3 is TGTGCCAGCAGTAGCGGTTCCTACGAGCAGTACTTC.

The chain couples TRBV5-1 to TRBJ2-7; D remains ambiguous. Germline CDR1 is SGHRS and CDR2 is YFSETQ. The germline V and J ends were trimmed by 0 bases and 0 bases, with 7 bases remaining between them. CDR3 size: 14 residues. CDR3 loop: CASSLGSISYEQYF. CDR3 in DNA: TGCGCCAGCAGCTTGGGCAGTATCTCCTACGAGCAGTACTTC.

V usage is TRBV7-3 and J usage is TRBJ1-2; D is perhaps TRBD1 (5 bases). The CDR3 consists of 14 residues. The V end lost 2 bases, the J end lost 4 bases, and 11 bases lay between the germline ends. Germline V gene data show CDR1 as SGHTA and CDR2 as FQGTGA. The CDR3 here is CASSLDSLGYGYTF. The DNA for the CDR3 is TGTGCCAGCAGCTTAGACAGCCTGGGCTATGGCTACACCTTC.

The rearrangement joins TRBV14 to TRBJ2-7, with 11 nucleotides matching TRBD2. V gave up 0 bases and J gave up 4 bases; unmatched junction bases: 5. CDR3 size: 16 residues. The germline CDR1 and CDR2 sequences are SGHDN and FVKESK. CDR3 protein: CASSQDWGLAAYEQYF. DNA of the CDR3: TGTGCCAGCAGCCAAGACTGGGGACTAGCGGCGTACGAGCAGTACTTC.

The table lists this clone with a few counts. The chain recombines TRBV9 with TRBJ1-2; TRBD1 is a possible D gene (5 bases). Germline loops: CDR1 SGDLS, CDR2 YYNGEE. The length of the CDR3 is 15 residues. The ends were cut back, 0 bases at V and 2 bases at J, with 11 bases in the middle. The DNA of the CDR3 is TGTGCCAGCAGCGTAGAGTCCGGGGGGAACTATGGCTACACCTTC. Protein: CASSVESGGNYGYTF.

The chain uses TRBV5-1 and TRBJ2-1; tentative D call: TRBD1 (6 bases). Germline CDR1 reads SGHRS; CDR2 reads YFSETQ. CDR3 size: 16 residues. Trimming took off 5 bases at V and 2 bases at J, with 17 bases between the two ends. CDR3 amino acids: CASSQTGTMAYNEQFF. The CDR3 bases are TGCGCCAGCAGTCAGACCGGGACAATGGCCTACAATGAGCAGTTCTTC.

The chain links TRBV7-9 to TRBJ2-3; 8 nucleotides agree with TRBD2. V shed 3 bases and J 1 base; nucleotides not matched to a gene: 12. CDR1 is SEHNR, CDR2 FQNEAQ, per germline (reference sequence). The CDR3 runs to 18 residues. The CDR3 DNA reads TGTGCCAGCAGCTTTCGGGGGGGCCCCTTGAGAGGCACAGATACGCAGTATTTT. Translated: CASSFRGGPLRGTDTQYF.

V and J are TRBV27 and TRBJ2-1; TRBD2 might be the D (7 bases). The germline V and J ends were trimmed by 7 bases and 2 bases, with 9 bases remaining between them. This CDR3 is built from 13 residues. Germline V gene lookup returns CDR1 MNHEY and CDR2 SMNVEV (reference sequence). CDR3 coding DNA: TGTGCCAGCAAGGGGGGGGCCTACAATGAGCAGTTCTTC. This gives the protein CASKGGAYNEQFF.

J is TRBJ2-2 and V is TRBV5-6, with D unresolved. The CDR3 is 16 residues long. Germline CDR1 is SGHDT and CDR2 is YYEEEE. Between the trimmed V and J ends, which lost 1 base and 0 bases, there was a span of 10 bases. The CDR3 DNA is TGTGCCAGCAGCTTGAGAGGATTTTCGAACACCGGGGAGCTGTTTTTT. This encodes CASSLRGFSNTGELFF.

The chain uses TRBV7-2 and TRBJ2-1; 9 nucleotides line up with TRBD1. With V trimmed by 5 bases and J by 2 bases, 16 bases remained unmatched. Germline CDR1 is SGHTA and CDR2 is FQGNSA. The CDR3 runs 19 residues. The CDR3 nucleotides are TGTGCCAGCAGCCCGCGGACAGGGGTAGGCGGAGGGGCCTACAATGAGCAGTTCTTC. Translating gives CASSPRTGVGGGAYNEQFF.

The V call is TRBV6-2 or TRBV6-3, the J call TRBJ1-5; D possibly corresponds to TRBD1 (6 bases). This CDR3 comprises 20 residues. Germline loops: CDR1 MNHEY, CDR2 SVGEGT. Trimming took 0 bases from V and 0 from J, leaving 21 bases between them. CDR3 coding DNA: TGTGCCAGCAGTTACTCCGTGACAGGTAGCGGGTTTGATAGCAATCAGCCCCAGCATTTT. This sequence encodes CASSYSVTGSGFDSNQPQHF.

J is TRBJ1-1 and V is TRBV12-3 or TRBV12-4, with D unclear. The CDR3 has 11 amino acids. Trimming pared 3 bases from V and 8 bases from J, leaving 7 bases between. CDR3 region: CASSLSSEAFF. The CDR3 DNA follows: TGTGCCAGCAGTTTGAGTTCCGAAGCTTTCTTT.

The chain combines TRBV28 with TRBJ2-3; tentative D call: TRBD2 (6 bases). Germline V CDR1 and CDR2: MDHEN, SYDVKM. The ends were cut back, 2 bases at V and 4 bases at J, with 13 bases in the middle. The CDR3 is made up of 15 amino acids. For the CDR3, the DNA is TGTGCCAGCAGTTTAGGAGGGACTCAATCAGATACGCAGTATTTT. It codes for CASSLGGTQSDTQYF.

This clone turned up a few times. The rearrangement uses TRBV25-1 and TRBJ1-2; D perhaps matches TRBD1 (6 bases). The CDR3 is 13 residues long. With 6 bases removed from V and 5 bases from J, the gap between germline ends came to 13 bases. The V gene's germline CDR1 is MGHDK and CDR2 SYGVNS. DNA for the CDR3: TGTGCCAGCAGCCGGGGGGGCGGGTATGGCTACACCTTC. Its protein is CASSRGGGYGYTF.

This clone has only a few counts. The chain joins TRBV27 to TRBJ1-2, with 8 bases fitting TRBD1. Trimming took 6 bases from V and 7 from J; bases not matched to a gene: 4. Per the germline V gene, CDR1 is MNHEY and CDR2 is SMNVEV (reference sequence). There are 12 residues in the CDR3. The CDR3 is CASRSGGSGYTF. The CDR3 DNA sequence: TGTGCCAGCAGGTCAGGGGGCAGTGGCTACACCTTC.

The chain carries TRBV5-1 and TRBJ2-7; perhaps TRBD2 as D (6 bases). V dropped 3 bases and J dropped 7 bases, with 14 bases sitting between them. Germline CDR1 and CDR2: SGHRS and YFSETQ. The CDR3 contains 13 residues. The CDR3 DNA reads TGCGCCAGCAGCTCGCCCGGGACTGGGGAGCAGTACTTC. It codes for CASSSPGTGEQYF.

The chain combines TRBV27 with TRBJ2-7; perhaps TRBD2 as D (5 bases). Germline V CDR1 and CDR2: MNHEY, SMNVEV (reference sequence). The V end lost 6 bases, the J end lost 5 bases, and 23 bases lay between the germline ends. The CDR3 totals 16 residues. The CDR3: CASSPSRVGGFHEQYF. In DNA form, the CDR3 reads TGTGCCAGCAGCCCAAGTCGGGTCGGCGGGTTTCACGAGCAGTACTTC.

The CDR3 DNA follows: TGTGCCAGCAGCGTAACGGGACAAGGGCACGGGGAGCTGTTTTTT. Its translation is CASSVTGQGHGELFF. J is TRBJ2-2 and V is TRBV9, with TRBD1 as a possible D gene (6 bases). CDR1 SGDLS and CDR2 YYNGEE come from the germline V gene. Trimming took off 1 base at V and 7 bases at J, with 14 bases between the two ends. The length of the CDR3 is 15 residues.

The J gene is TRBJ2-5, the V gene TRBV6-5, with 10 nucleotides matching TRBD2. This CDR3 region has 15 residues. The junction had 3 bases not matched to a gene; V was cut back by 0 bases and J by 5 bases. CDR1 and CDR2 from the germline V gene are MNHEY and SVGAGI. DNA for the CDR3: TGTGCCAGCAGTTACTCAAAGACTAGCGGGGAGACCCAGTACTTC. Translation gives CASSYSKTSGETQYF.